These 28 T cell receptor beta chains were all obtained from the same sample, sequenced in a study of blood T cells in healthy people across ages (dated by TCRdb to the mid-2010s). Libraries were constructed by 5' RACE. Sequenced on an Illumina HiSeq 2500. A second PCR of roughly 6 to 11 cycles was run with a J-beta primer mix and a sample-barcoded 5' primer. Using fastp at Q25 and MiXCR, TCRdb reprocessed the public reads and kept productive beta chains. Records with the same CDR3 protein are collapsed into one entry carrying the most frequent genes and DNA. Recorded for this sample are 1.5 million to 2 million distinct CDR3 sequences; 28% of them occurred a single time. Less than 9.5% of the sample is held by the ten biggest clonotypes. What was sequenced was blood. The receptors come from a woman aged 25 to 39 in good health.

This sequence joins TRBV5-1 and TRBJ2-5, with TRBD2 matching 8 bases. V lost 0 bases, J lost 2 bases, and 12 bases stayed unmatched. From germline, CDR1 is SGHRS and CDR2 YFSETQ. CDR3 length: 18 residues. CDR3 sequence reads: CASSLARPGGGQQETQYF. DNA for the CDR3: TGCGCCAGCAGCTTGGCTCGGCCGGGAGGGGGGCAGCAAGAGACCCAGTACTTC.

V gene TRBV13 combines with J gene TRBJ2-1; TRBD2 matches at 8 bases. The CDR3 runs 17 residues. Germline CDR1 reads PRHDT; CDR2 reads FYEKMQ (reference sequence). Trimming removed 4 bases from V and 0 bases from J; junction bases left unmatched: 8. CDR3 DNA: TGTGCCAGCAGCTCACGTAGCGGGGAATACTCCTACAATGAGCAGTTCTTC. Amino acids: CASSSRSGEYSYNEQFF. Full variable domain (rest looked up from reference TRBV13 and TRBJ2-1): AAGVIQSPRHLIKEKRETATLKCYPIPRHDTVYWYQQGPGQDPQFLISFYEKMQSDKGSIPDRFSAQQFSDYHSELNMSSLELGDSALYFCASSSRSGEYSYNEQFFGPGTRLTVL.

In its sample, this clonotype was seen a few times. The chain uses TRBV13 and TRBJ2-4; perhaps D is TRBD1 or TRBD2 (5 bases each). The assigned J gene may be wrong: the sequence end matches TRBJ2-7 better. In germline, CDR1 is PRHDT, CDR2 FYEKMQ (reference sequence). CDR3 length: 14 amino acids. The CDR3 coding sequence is TGTGCCAGCAGCTTAGCCCGTACGGGGCTCGAGCAGTACTTC. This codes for CASSLARTGLEQYF.

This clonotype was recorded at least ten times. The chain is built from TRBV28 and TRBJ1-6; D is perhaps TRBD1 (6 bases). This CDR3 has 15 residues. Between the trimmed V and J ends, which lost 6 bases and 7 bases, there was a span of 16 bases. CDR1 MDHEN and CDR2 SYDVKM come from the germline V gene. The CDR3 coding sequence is TGTGCCAGCAGCTCAGGGGTGGCAGGGAATTCACCCCTCCACTTT. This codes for CASSSGVAGNSPLHF.

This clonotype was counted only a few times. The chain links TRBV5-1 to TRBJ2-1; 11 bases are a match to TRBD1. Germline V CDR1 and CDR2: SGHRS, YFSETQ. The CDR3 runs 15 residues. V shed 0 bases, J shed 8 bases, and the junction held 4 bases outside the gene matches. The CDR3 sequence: CASSLEGTGGDEQFF. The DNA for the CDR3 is TGCGCCAGCAGCTTGGAAGGGACAGGGGGGGATGAGCAGTTCTTC. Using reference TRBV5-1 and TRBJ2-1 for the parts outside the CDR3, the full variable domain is KAGVTQTPRYLIKTRGQQVTLSCSPISGHRSVSWYQQTPGQGLQFLFEYFSETQRNKGNFPGRFSGRQFSNSRSEMNVSTLELGDSALYLCASSLEGTGGDEQFFGPGTRLTVL.

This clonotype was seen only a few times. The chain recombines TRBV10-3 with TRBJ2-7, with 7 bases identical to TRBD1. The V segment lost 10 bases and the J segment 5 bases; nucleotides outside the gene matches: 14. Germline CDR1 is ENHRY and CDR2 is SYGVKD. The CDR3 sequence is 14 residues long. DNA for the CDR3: TGTGCCACCTATCATGGGACAGTCAGCGACGAGCAGTACTTC. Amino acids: CATYHGTVSDEQYF.

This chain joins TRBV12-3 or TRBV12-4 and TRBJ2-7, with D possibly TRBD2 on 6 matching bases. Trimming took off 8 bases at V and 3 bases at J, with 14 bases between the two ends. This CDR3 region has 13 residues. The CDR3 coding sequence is TGTGCCAGCGCCCGAGCGGGTGTCTACGAGCAGTACTTC. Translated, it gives CASARAGVYEQYF.

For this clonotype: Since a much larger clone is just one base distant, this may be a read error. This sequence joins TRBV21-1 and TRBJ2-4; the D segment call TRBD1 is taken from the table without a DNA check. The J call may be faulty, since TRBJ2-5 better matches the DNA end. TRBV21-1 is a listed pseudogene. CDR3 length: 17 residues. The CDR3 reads CASSKRKGSERQGTQYF. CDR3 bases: TGTGCCAGCAGCAAAAGAAAGGGCAGCGAGAGACAAGGGACCCAGTACTTC.

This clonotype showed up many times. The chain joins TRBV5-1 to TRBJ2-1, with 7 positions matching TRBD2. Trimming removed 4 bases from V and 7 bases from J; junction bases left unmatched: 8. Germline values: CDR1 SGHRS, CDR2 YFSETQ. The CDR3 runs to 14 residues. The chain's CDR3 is CASSSTGGRNEQFF. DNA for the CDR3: TGCGCCAGCAGCAGTACGGGGGGACGGAATGAGCAGTTCTTC.

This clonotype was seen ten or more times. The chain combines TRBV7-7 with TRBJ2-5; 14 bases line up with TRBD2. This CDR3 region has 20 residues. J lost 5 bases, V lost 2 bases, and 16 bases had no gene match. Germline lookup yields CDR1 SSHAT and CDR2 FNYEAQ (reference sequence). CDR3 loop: CASSLRSGLAGVYPRETQYF. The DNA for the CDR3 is TGTGCCAGCAGCTTACGCTCGGGACTAGCGGGAGTGTATCCGCGGGAGACCCAGTACTTC.

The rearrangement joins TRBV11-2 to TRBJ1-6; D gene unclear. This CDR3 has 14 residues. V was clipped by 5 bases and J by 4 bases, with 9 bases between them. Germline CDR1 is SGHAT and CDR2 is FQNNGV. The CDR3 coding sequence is TGTGCCAGCAGCGTGGCGGGGTATAATTCACCCCTCCACTTT. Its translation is CASSVAGYNSPLHF. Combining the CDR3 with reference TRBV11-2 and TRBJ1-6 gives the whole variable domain EAGVAQSPRYKIIEKRQSVAFWCNPISGHATLYWYQQILGQGPKLLIQFQNNGVVDDSQLPKDRFSAERLKGVDSTLKIQPAKLEDSAVYLCASSVAGYNSPLHFGNGTRLTVT.

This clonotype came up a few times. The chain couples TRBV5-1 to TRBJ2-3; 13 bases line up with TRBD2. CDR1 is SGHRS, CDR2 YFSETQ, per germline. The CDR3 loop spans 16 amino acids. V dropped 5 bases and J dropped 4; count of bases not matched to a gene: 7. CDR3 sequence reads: CASSKRTSGGSDTQYF. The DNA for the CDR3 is TGCGCCAGCAGTAAGCGGACTAGCGGGGGTTCAGATACGCAGTATTTT.

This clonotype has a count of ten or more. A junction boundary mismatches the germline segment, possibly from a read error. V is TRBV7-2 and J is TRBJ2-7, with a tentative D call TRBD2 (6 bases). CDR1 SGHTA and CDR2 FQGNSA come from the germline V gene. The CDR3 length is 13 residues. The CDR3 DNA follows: TGCGCCAGCAGCTTCGGGGGACCATACGAGCAGTACTTC. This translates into CASSFGGPYEQYF.

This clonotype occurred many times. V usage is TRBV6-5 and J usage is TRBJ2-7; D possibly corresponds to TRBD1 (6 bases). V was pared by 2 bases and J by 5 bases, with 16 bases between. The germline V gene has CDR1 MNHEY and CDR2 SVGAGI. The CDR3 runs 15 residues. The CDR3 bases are TGTGCCAGCAGTTACGGACAGCCGTCGGCTAACGAGCAGTACTTC. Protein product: CASSYGQPSANEQYF.

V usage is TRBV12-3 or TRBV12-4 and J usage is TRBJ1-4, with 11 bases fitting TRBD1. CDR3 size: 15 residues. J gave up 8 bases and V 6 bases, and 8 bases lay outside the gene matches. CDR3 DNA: TGTGCCAGCAGCCCAGGACAGGGGGCACGGGAAAAACTGTTTTTT. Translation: CASSPGQGAREKLFF.

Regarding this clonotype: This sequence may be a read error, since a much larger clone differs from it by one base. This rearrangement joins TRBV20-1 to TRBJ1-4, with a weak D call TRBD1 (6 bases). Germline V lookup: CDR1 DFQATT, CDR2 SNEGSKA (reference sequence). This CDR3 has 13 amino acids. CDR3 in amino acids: CSARGTDNENLFF. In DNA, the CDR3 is TGCAGTGCTAGAGGGACAGACAATGAAAACCTGTTTTTT.

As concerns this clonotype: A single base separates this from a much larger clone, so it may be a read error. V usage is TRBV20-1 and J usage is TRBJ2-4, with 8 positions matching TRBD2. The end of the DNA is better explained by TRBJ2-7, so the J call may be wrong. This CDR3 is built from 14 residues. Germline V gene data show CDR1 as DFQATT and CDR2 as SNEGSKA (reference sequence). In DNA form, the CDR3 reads TGCAGTCCCCTGGGGTTAGCGGGGACCCACGAGCAGTACTTC. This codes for CSPLGLAGTHEQYF.

The CDR3 nucleotides are TGCAGCGTTGCTAACCCAGGGATTTCCCAGTTCTTC. It translates to CSVANPGISQFF. The gene calls are TRBV29-1 and TRBJ2-1, with a possible D match to TRBD1 (5 bases). Germline V lookup: CDR1 SQVTM, CDR2 ANQGSEA. CDR3 size: 12 residues. V was pared by 4 bases and J by 13 bases, with 17 bases between.

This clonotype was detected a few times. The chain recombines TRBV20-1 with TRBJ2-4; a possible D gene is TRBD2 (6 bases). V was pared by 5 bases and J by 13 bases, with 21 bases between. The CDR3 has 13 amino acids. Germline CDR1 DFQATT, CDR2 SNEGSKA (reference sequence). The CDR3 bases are TGCAGTGCTCGGGGACTGGCGACAAATGAGCAGTACTTC. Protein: CSARGLATNEQYF.

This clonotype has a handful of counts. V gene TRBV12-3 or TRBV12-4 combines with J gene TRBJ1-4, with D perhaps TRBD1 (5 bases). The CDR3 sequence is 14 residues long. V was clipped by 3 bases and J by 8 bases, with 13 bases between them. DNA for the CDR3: TGTGCCAGCAGTTTTGTCGTAGGGGAAGAAAAACTGTTTTTT. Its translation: CASSFVVGEEKLFF.

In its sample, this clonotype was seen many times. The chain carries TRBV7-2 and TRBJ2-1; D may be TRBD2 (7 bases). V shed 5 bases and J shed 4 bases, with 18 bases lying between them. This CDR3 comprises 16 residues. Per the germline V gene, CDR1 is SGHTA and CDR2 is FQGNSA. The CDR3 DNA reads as TGTGCCAGCAGCCCGGAGGGGGGGGTCGGATACAATGAGCAGTTCTTC. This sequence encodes CASSPEGGVGYNEQFF.

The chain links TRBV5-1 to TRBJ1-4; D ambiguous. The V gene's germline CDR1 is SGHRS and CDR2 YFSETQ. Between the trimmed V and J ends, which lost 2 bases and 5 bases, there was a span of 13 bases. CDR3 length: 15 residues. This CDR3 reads CASSLSGQPNEKLFF. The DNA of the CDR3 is TGCGCCAGCAGCTTAAGCGGCCAGCCGAATGAAAAACTGTTTTTT.

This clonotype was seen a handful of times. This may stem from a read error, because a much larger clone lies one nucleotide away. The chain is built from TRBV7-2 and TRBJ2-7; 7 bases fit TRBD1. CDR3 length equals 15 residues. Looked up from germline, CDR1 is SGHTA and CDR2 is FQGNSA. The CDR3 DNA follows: TGTGCCGGCAGCTTCGAGGGGGCGCGCGTGAACGAGCAGTACTTC. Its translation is CAGSFEGARVNEQYF.

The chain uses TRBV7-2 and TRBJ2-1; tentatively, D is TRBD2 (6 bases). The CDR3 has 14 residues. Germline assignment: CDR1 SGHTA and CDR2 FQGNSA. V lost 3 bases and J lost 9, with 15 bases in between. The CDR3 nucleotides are TGTGCCAGCAGCTTCACCGGGACTTGGAGTGAGCAGTTCTTC. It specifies CASSFTGTWSEQFF. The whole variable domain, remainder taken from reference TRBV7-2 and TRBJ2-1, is GAGVSQSPSNKVTEKGKDVELRCDPISGHTALYWYRQSLGQGLEFLIYFQGNSAPDKSGLPSDRFSAERTGGSVSTLTIQRTQQEDSAVYLCASSFTGTWSEQFFGPGTRLTVL.

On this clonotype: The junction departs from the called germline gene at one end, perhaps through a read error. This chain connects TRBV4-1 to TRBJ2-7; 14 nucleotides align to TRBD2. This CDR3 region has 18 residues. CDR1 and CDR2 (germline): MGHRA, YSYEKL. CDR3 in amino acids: CASTSGLAGGRRGYERYF. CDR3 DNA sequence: TGCGCCAGCACCTCAGGACTAGCGGGGGGCCGAAGGGGTTACGAGCGGTACTTC.

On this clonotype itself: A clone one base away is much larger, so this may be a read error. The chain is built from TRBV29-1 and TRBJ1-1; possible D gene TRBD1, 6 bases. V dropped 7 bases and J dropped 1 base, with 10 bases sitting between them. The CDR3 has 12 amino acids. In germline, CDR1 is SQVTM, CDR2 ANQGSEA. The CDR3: CSAQTGNTEAFF. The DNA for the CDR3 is TGCAGCGCCCAGACAGGGAACACTGAAGCTTTCTTT.

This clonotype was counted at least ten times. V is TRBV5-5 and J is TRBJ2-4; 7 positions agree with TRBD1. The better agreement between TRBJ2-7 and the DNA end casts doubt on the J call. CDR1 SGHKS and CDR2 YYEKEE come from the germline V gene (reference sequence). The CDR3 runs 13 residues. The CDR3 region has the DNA TGTGCCAGCAGCCCATACAGGGGCAACGAGCAGTACTTC. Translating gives CASSPYRGNEQYF.

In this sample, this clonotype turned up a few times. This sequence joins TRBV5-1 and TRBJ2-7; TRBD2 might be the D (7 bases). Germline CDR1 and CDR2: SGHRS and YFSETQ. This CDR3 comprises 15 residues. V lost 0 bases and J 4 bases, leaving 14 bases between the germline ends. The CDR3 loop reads CASSLGAGARYEQYF. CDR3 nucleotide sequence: TGCGCCAGCAGCTTGGGGGCGGGGGCGAGATACGAGCAGTACTTC.